This entry describes one TCR beta chain. The target antigen is unknown. Generated by immunoSEQ multiplex PCR, the TCRdb table keeps only in-frame clones and is missing some. Of roughly 48,000 clones in the sample, 85% were seen once. The V gene lost 2 bases and the J gene lost 5 bases, with 6 bases spanning the gap. The CDR3 runs 12 residues. Germline assignment: CDR1 MDHEN and CDR2 SYDVKM. The data stem from a study of OX40 agonist ivuxolimab in advanced cancers. Looking at the study overall: Aged roughly 23 to 90 with a mean of approximately 60 years, they were about 80% male. Study conclusions and caveats: Some nonresponders also had low normalized T-cell clonal expansion. Clonal expansion by week 6 occurred in CD4+ and CD8+ blood T cells (at 0.1 to 3.0 mg/kg).

The sequence was obtained from an adult with an advanced solid tumor such as melanoma, head and neck, liver or kidney cancer. The chain links TRBV28 to TRBJ1-2; D gene uncertain. The sequenced sample was CD4+ or CD8+ T cells sorted from blood, obtained in a trial of the OX40 agonist ivuxolimab. CDR3 DNA sequence: TGTGCCAGCAGTTTACGGGGTTATGGCTACACCTTC. This sequence encodes CASSLRGYGYTF.